These T cell receptor beta chains were read from a single sample in a study of T-cell reconstitution after alpha-beta-depleted transplantation in children. From the PCR reads, TCRdb called clonotypes with MiXCR, one entry per CDR3 protein. The table has fewer than 750,000 distinct CDR3 sequences, roughly 23% seen once; the top ten hold around an eighth. The sample consisted of PBMCs, mostly from graft donor cells, taken 360 days after TCRalphabeta/CD19-depleted stem cell transplant. The source of these receptors is a boy younger than two who had a stem cell transplant for acute myeloid leukemia, so the T cells may come from the graft donor. The CDR3 runs from the conserved cysteine through the conserved F or W. A D gene is named only where the DNA matches it firmly. Clone size, where shown, is once, few, many, or a class for clones that have expanded.

D	size	V	J	DNA	CDR3
-	many	TRBV20-1	TRBJ2-7	TGCAGTGCCTTCTCCCTATCCTCCGCCTACGAGCAGTACTTC	CSAFSLSSAYEQYF
-	few	TRBV15	TRBJ2-5	TGTGCCACCAGCCTAGGAGGGGCACAAGAGACCCAGTACTTC	CATSLGGAQETQYF
-	-	TRBV20-1	TRBJ2-2	TGCAGTGCTTTTCCCGTACAGAGCACCGGGGAGCTGTTTTTT	CSAFPVQSTGELFF
TRBD1	-	TRBV10-1	TRBJ1-2	TGCGCCAGCAGTGGGGGACAGGGGAATGGCTACACCTTC	CASSGGQGNGYTF
-	-	TRBV28	TRBJ2-3	TGTGCCAGCAACGAACAGGGTCCCTTTCTTTCAGGGACGCAGTATTTT	CASNEQGPFLSGTQYF
-	-	TRBV2	TRBJ2-5	TGTGCGGCGAGTACCCAAGAGACCCAGTACTTC	CAASTQETQYF
-	many	TRBV12-3/TRBV12-4	TRBJ2-3	TGTGCCAGCAGTTTATGGGGGGATACGCAGTATTTT	CASSLWGDTQYF
-	-	TRBV7-9	TRBJ1-2	TGTGCCAGCACCTCGGGGGGAGAAGGCTACACCTTC	CASTSGGEGYTF
-	few	TRBV30	TRBJ1-1	TGTGCCTGGAGTCCAGAAATGAACACTGAAGCTTTCTTT	CAWSPEMNTEAFF
-	-	TRBV20-1	TRBJ2-7	TGCAGTGCTAGCCACGGGATCGGATACGAGCAGTACTTC	CSASHGIGYEQYF
TRBD1	-	TRBV7-9	TRBJ2-5	TGTGCCTCGATACAGGGGGTTCGAGAGACCCAGTACTTC	CASIQGVRETQYF
-	-	TRBV4-3	TRBJ2-1	TGCGCCAGCAGCCAACTGGGAGTAAACGGCAATGAGCAGTTCTTC	CASSQLGVNGNEQFF
TRBD2	-	TRBV2	TRBJ2-3	TGTGCCAGCGCGGGGGGCACGTCGGATACGCAGTATTTT	CASAGGTSDTQYF
TRBD1	-	TRBV29-1	TRBJ2-6	TGCAGCGTTGGGTCGGGGACAGTCATCTCTGGGGCCAACGTCCTGACTTTC	CSVGSGTVISGANVLTF
-	-	TRBV5-1	TRBJ2-1	TGCGCCAGCAGGAATCCGCACAATGAGCAGTTCTTC	CASRNPHNEQFF
TRBD2	many	TRBV29-1	TRBJ2-7	TGCAGCGTGGAACTAGCGGTCGGTTACTACGAGCAGTACTTC	CSVELAVGYYEQYF
TRBD2	few	TRBV12-3/TRBV12-4	TRBJ2-4	TGTGCCAGCAGTTTAGCGCTTACTAGCGGGGAAAACATTCAGTACTTC	CASSLALTSGENIQYF
-	-	TRBV7-9	TRBJ2-5	TGTGCCAGCAGCCCCTCCGGCCCCCAAGAGACCCAGTACTTC	CASSPSGPQETQYF
-	-	TRBV24-1	TRBJ2-5	TGTGCCACCAGTGCGGGTTTCCAAGAGACCCAGTACTTC	CATSAGFQETQYF
TRBD1	few	TRBV7-2	TRBJ2-3	TGTGCCAGCAGCACACGGACAGGGGGCTGGGATACGCAGTATTTT	CASSTRTGGWDTQYF
-	many	TRBV7-9	TRBJ1-1	TGTGCCAGCAGCGTCTTTGGGGGGAACACTGAAGCTTTCTTT	CASSVFGGNTEAFF
TRBD1	-	TRBV20-1	TRBJ2-7	TGCAGTGCTAGTAAAGACAGGGTTGGGTATCGCGAGCAGTACTTC	CSASKDRVGYREQYF
-	-	TRBV29-1	TRBJ2-2	TGCAGCGTTTTGGTCGGGGACACCGGGGAGCTGTTTTTT	CSVLVGDTGELFF
-	many	TRBV20-1	TRBJ2-5	TGCAGTGCTAGAGATCGTCACTCACAAGAGACCCAGTACTTC	CSARDRHSQETQYF
-	-	TRBV11-2	TRBJ1-5	TGTGCCAGCAGCTTGCTCCTGGAGGCCCAGCCCCAGCATTTT	CASSLLLEAQPQHF